The sample holds many counts of the clone carrying this TCR beta chain. The target antigen is unknown. This entry comes from a study of T cell repertoires in cytomegalovirus infection. CDR1 SGHVS and CDR2 FQNEAQ come from the germline V gene. The CDR3 covers 16 residues. V lost 3 bases and J lost 4, with 15 bases in between. TCRdb itself ran the reads through MiXCR, one entry per CDR3 protein. The data show some 920,000 distinct CDR3 sequences, with more than 25% seen just once and 11% to 15% held by the top ten. The sample was cultured CD8+ T cells from PBMCs, taken from culture after CMV antigen stimulation. This clonotype was obtained from a human donor in good health (CMV status not recorded). Some clones in this sample may be carry-over from other donors' samples. This chain connects TRBV7-8 to TRBJ1-4; the D gene is possibly TRBD1 (6 bases). CDR3 coding DNA: TGTGCCAGCAGCTTTAAATGGCAGGGGCGTAATGAAAAACTGTTTTTT. Translation: CASSFKWQGRNEKLFF.